This T cell receptor (beta chain) derives from a study of blood T cell repertoires in COVID-19. Everyone who took part was about 18 to 90 years old, and they came from about two dozen US areas. Profiled with immunoSEQ multiplex PCR; TCRdb holds only in-frame clones, not every one. Among 350,000 or so clones listed, around nine tenths were seen once. Germline-derived CDR1 and CDR2 are SGHKS and YYEKEE (reference sequence). The CDR3 covers 15 residues. The ends were cut back, 2 bases at V and 0 bases at J, with 12 bases in the middle. The TCR originated in a woman aged 25 to 39 who had been exposed to COVID-19. This sequence joins TRBV5-5 and TRBJ2-7, with D possibly TRBD1 on 7 matching bases. Source material: PBMCs or T cells enriched from blood (not recorded which). This CDR3 reads CASSFGGGSSYEQYF. CDR3 sequence (DNA): TGTGCCAGCAGCTTCGGAGGGGGCTCCTCCTACGAGCAGTACTTC.